Presented here are 22 T cell receptor beta chains from one specimen sequenced in a study of cytomegalovirus exposure and HLA in healthy donors. The study ran its PCR with 60 Vbeta and 13 Jbeta primers. The repertoire was sequenced with immunoSEQ multiplex PCR; TCRdb's copy has only in-frame clones and lacks some. The data hold 110,000 to 150,000 clones, with 60% to 80% observed a single time. The sample was PBMCs. Source of these receptors: a male donor in good health and CMV-seronegative.

With respect to this clone: One end of the junction fails to match germline, which may point to a read error. The gene calls are TRBV29-1 and TRBJ2-5, with D possibly being TRBD1 (5 bases). In germline, CDR1 is SQVTM, CDR2 ANQGSEA. This CDR3 is built from 13 residues. CDR3 nucleotides: TGCAGCGTTAAAGACAGCGTTGGGGAGACCCAGTACTTC. Its protein is CSVKDSVGETQYF.

The chain joins TRBV2 to TRBJ1-2; 7 bases agree with TRBD1. V lost 5 bases to trimming and J lost 8 bases; unmatched junction nucleotides: 11. Germline CDR1 and CDR2: SNHLY and FYNNEI. CDR3 length: 14 amino acids. The CDR3 bases are TGTGCCAGCAGTTTCCGACAGGGACGGATCGGCTACACCTTC. Translated: CASSFRQGRIGYTF.

Turning to this clone: Other DNA sequences in the sample encode the same CDR3. The rearrangement links TRBV11-2 to TRBJ2-5; 7 nucleotides match TRBD1. CDR3 length: 13 amino acids. The V gene end was trimmed by 3 bases and the J gene end by 4 bases; junction bases not matched to a gene: 2. The germline CDR1 and CDR2 sequences are SGHAT and FQNNGV. The CDR3 here is CASSLAGGETQYF. The CDR3 bases are TGTGCCAGCAGCTTGGCAGGGGGAGAGACCCAGTACTTC.

V is TRBV18 and J is TRBJ1-2; D is unclear. V was trimmed by 4 bases and J by 3 bases, leaving 21 bases between them. Germline loops: CDR1 KGHSH, CDR2 LQKENI. This CDR3 spans 17 amino acids. In nucleotides, the CDR3 is TGTGCCAGCTCACATCAAGAGGGCTCCGCGAGAGACTATGGCTACACCTTC. Encoded protein: CASSHQEGSARDYGYTF.

The chain employs TRBV7-9 and TRBJ2-5; 9 bases align to TRBD2. The length of the CDR3 is 14 residues. J was trimmed by 4 bases and V by 2 bases; bases with no gene match: 2. Germline V gives CDR1 SEHNR, CDR2 FQNEAQ (reference sequence). The CDR3 nucleotides read TGTGCCAGCAGCTTAACAGCGGGGGGAGAGACCCAGTACTTC. This translates into CASSLTAGGETQYF. The full variable domain, rest sourced from reference TRBV7-9 and TRBJ2-5, is DTGVSQNPRHKITKRGQNVTFRCDPISEHNRLYWYRQTLGQGPEFLTYFQNEAQLEKSRLLSDRFSAERPKGSFSTLEIQRTEQGDSAMYLCASSLTAGGETQYFGPGTRLLVL.

The rearrangement joins TRBV19 to TRBJ2-5, with TRBD1 as a possible D gene (5 bases). V lost 6 bases and J lost 4, with 15 bases in between. Germline CDR1 reads LNHDA; CDR2 reads SQIVND (reference sequence). The CDR3 has 14 residues. The DNA for the CDR3 is TGTGCCAGTAGCAATCAGGGAAGTCGAGAGACCCAGTACTTC. As protein: CASSNQGSRETQYF.

The genes are TRBV6-1 and TRBJ1-5; 10 bases map to TRBD1. Germline V gene data show CDR1 as MNHNS and CDR2 as SASEGT. This CDR3 is built from 17 residues. J gave up 4 bases and V 1 base, and 7 bases lay outside the gene matches. The CDR3 loop is CASSEGVRGQGNQPQHF. The DNA for the CDR3 is TGTGCCAGCAGTGAAGGGGTTAGGGGACAGGGGAATCAGCCCCAGCATTTT.

The V and J genes are TRBV7-2 and TRBJ1-1; 7 bases match TRBD1. Germline CDR1 SGHTA, CDR2 FQGNSA. This CDR3 spans 12 amino acids. Losses at the gene ends were 2 bases for V and 9 bases for J; bases not matched to a gene: 3. CDR3 DNA sequence: TGTGCCAGCAGCTTAAAGGGACAGCAAGCTTTCTTT. Translated: CASSLKGQQAFF.

The rearrangement links TRBV5-1 to TRBJ1-5; TRBD1 matches at 8 bases. V shed 5 bases, J shed 0 bases, and the junction held 10 bases outside the gene matches. The CDR3 spans 17 residues. Looked up from germline, CDR1 is SGHRS and CDR2 is YFSETQ. As DNA, the CDR3 is TGCGCCAGCAGGCCCGGGACAGGACTCGATAGCAATCAGCCCCAGCATTTT. This gives the protein CASRPGTGLDSNQPQHF. Variable domain in full (rest from reference TRBV5-1 and TRBJ1-5): KAGVTQTPRYLIKTRGQQVTLSCSPISGHRSVSWYQQTPGQGLQFLFEYFSETQRNKGNFPGRFSGRQFSNSRSEMNVSTLELGDSALYLCASRPGTGLDSNQPQHFGDGTRLSIL.

V gene TRBV4-1 combines with J gene TRBJ2-7; maybe TRBD2 (6 bases). The V gene's germline CDR1 is MGHRA and CDR2 YSYEKL. The CDR3 is 15 residues long. V lost 2 bases and J 2 bases, leaving 13 bases between the germline ends. CDR3 in amino acids: CASSQSEGIPYEQYF. CDR3 nucleotide sequence: TGCGCCAGCAGCCAATCGGAGGGAATCCCCTACGAGCAGTACTTC.

The J gene is TRBJ2-5, the V gene TRBV9; D possibly corresponds to TRBD1 (5 bases). This CDR3 contains 15 residues. CDR1 SGDLS and CDR2 YYNGEE come from the germline V gene. The V end was cut by 0 bases, the J end by 5 bases, with 14 bases between. CDR3 DNA: TGTGCCAGCAGCGTAGGTTGGGCAGGGCAGGAGACCCAGTACTTC. Its protein product is CASSVGWAGQETQYF. Combining the CDR3 with reference TRBV9 and TRBJ2-5 gives the whole variable domain DSGVTQTPKHLITATGQRVTLRCSPRSGDLSVYWYQQSLDQGLQFLIQYYNGEERAKGNILERFSAQQFPDLHSELNLSSLELGDSALYFCASSVGWAGQETQYFGPGTRLLVL.

The chain has TRBV2 and TRBJ2-7; maybe TRBD1 (6 bases). Germline CDR1 SNHLY, CDR2 FYNNEI. V dropped 1 base and J dropped 11 bases, with 18 bases sitting between them. The CDR3 contains 14 residues. CDR3 sequence: CASSEVARPQGKYF. The CDR3 nucleotides are TGTGCCAGCAGTGAAGTGGCCCGACCTCAGGGGAAGTACTTC.

This clone has just one count. The chain has TRBV27 and TRBJ2-7, with D perhaps matching TRBD1 (6 bases). Germline CDR1 and CDR2: MNHEY and SMNVEV (reference sequence). The V end was cut by 8 bases, the J end by 5 bases, with 19 bases between. The CDR3 contains 14 residues. This CDR3 reads CASGSTYRVDEQYF. The CDR3 DNA reads as TGTGCCAGCGGATCCACGTACAGGGTCGACGAGCAGTACTTC.

The V and J genes are TRBV5-1 and TRBJ1-1; possibly TRBD1 for D (5 bases). The CDR3 has 14 residues. The V and J ends lost 6 bases and 10 bases respectively, with 22 bases between them. Germline lookup yields CDR1 SGHRS and CDR2 YFSETQ. The CDR3 sequence: CASKWSQGGLGAFF. The CDR3 bases are TGCGCCAGCAAGTGGTCCCAGGGCGGCCTTGGAGCTTTCTTT.

V usage is TRBV27 and J usage is TRBJ2-1; 12 nucleotides line up with TRBD2. Germline V gene sequence: CDR1 MNHEY, CDR2 SMNVEV (reference sequence). The CDR3 has 16 amino acids. V shed 7 bases and J 8 bases; nucleotides not matched to a gene: 12. Here the CDR3 reads CASIPRGLAGSHEQFF. The CDR3 nucleotides are TGTGCCAGCATCCCGCGGGGACTAGCGGGTAGCCATGAGCAGTTCTTC.

The V and J genes are TRBV18 and TRBJ2-7, with D possibly matching TRBD1 (5 bases). Trimming shortened V by 4 bases and J by 2 bases, and 9 bases separated the two germline ends. CDR1 is KGHSH and CDR2 is LQKENI in the germline V gene. CDR3 length: 13 amino acids. CDR3 in amino acids: CASSLDTTYEQYF. The CDR3 coding sequence is TGTGCCAGCTCACTGGACACCACCTACGAGCAGTACTTC.

The V call is TRBV27, the J call TRBJ1-4, with 8 bases that match TRBD1. V gave up 4 bases and J gave up 8 bases; unmatched junction bases: 6. This CDR3 spans 14 amino acids. Germline V CDR1 and CDR2: MNHEY, SMNVEV (reference sequence). The DNA of the CDR3 is TGTGCCAGCAGTTCTGGACAGGGCAGAGAAAAACTGTTTTTT. Translating gives CASSSGQGREKLFF. The full variable domain, its missing parts supplied by reference TRBV27 and TRBJ1-4, is EAQVTQNPRYLITVTGKKLTVTCSQNMNHEYMSWYRQDPGLGLRQIYYSMNVEVTDKGDVPEGYKVSRKEKRNFPLILESPSPNQTSLYFCASSSGQGREKLFFGSGTQLSVL.

This clone appeared a few times. This rearrangement joins TRBV18 to TRBJ1-5; maybe TRBD1 (5 bases). Trimming cost V 6 bases and J 6 bases, with 12 bases left between them. Germline-derived CDR1 and CDR2 are KGHSH and LQKENI. The CDR3 has 13 amino acids. This chain's CDR3 is CASSGGGGQPQHF. CDR3 DNA: TGTGCCAGCTCCGGCGGGGGAGGTCAGCCCCAGCATTTT.

The CDR3 sequence: CASSLQGPTGELFF. For the CDR3, the DNA is TGCGCCAGCAGCTTACAGGGGCCCACCGGGGAGCTGTTTTTT. The gene calls are TRBV5-1 and TRBJ2-2; 7 nucleotides match TRBD1. The CDR3 consists of 14 residues. Unmatched junction bases numbered 2, after V lost 2 bases and J lost 4 bases. Germline values: CDR1 SGHRS, CDR2 YFSETQ.

This chain uses TRBV27 with TRBJ2-7; 7 bases line up with TRBD1. This CDR3 contains 15 residues. CDR1 is MNHEY, CDR2 SMNVEV, per germline (reference sequence). V lost 4 bases to trimming and J lost 0 bases; unmatched junction nucleotides: 6. DNA of the CDR3: TGTGCCAGCAGTTCAAGGACAGGAGGCTCCTACGAGCAGTACTTC. It yields the protein CASSSRTGGSYEQYF.

This chain joins TRBV9 and TRBJ1-4; D is possibly TRBD1 (5 bases). CDR3 length: 15 residues. The ends were cut back, 4 bases at V and 0 bases at J, with 10 bases in the middle. CDR1 SGDLS and CDR2 YYNGEE come from the germline V gene. For the CDR3, the DNA is TGTGCCAGCAGCCCTGGGGGGTCAACTAATGAAAAACTGTTTTTT. It is translated as CASSPGGSTNEKLFF.

The rearrangement links TRBV7-5 to TRBJ1-2; the D call TRBD1 from the table was never checked on the DNA. TRBV7-5 is a listed pseudogene. CDR3 length equals 15 residues. The CDR3 region is CASHPTGGGWYGYTF. The CDR3 bases are TGTGCCAGCCACCCCACAGGGGGCGGATGGTATGGCTACACCTTC.